A selection of T cell receptor beta chains follows, all from one sample in a study of blood T cell repertoires in COVID-19. Data came from immunoSEQ multiplex PCR; TCRdb stores just in-frame clones and leaves some out. This table has hundreds of thousands of clones, 70% to 85% appearing once. Source material: PBMCs or T cells enriched from blood (not recorded which). These receptors originate from a woman aged 55-75 years who had recovered from COVID-19. The CDR3 runs from the conserved cysteine through the conserved F or W. A D gene is named only where the DNA matches it firmly. Part of the rows lack a size; the others show once, few, many or a class for expanded clones.

abundance,v_gene,d_gene,j_gene,CDR3nt,CDR3aa
NA,TRBV5-4,NA,TRBJ1-1,TGTGCCAGCAGCTTAGGACACTTGAACACTGAAGCTTTCTTT,CASSLGHLNTEAFF
NA,TRBV5-1,TRBD2,TRBJ2-3,TGCGCCAGCAGCTCAAGAAACGGGGGGACAGATACGCAGTATTTT,CASSSRNGGTDTQYF
NA,TRBV18,NA,TRBJ1-5,TGTGCCAGCTCACCCGGCTCCGGAGATCAGCCCCAGCATTTT,CASSPGSGDQPQHF
NA,TRBV5-5,NA,TRBJ2-7,TGTGCCAGCAGCTTATCGGACAGCGGACCCTACGAGCAGTACTTC,CASSLSDSGPYEQYF
NA,TRBV5-1,TRBD2,TRBJ2-1,TGCGCCAGCCGCCTGGGACTAGCGGGAGCTAGCTCCTACAATGAGCAGTTCTTC,CASRLGLAGASSYNEQFF
NA,TRBV19,NA,TRBJ1-5,TGTGCCAGTAGTATAAGGGCCGTGGGGGGATATCAGCCCCAGCATTTT,CASSIRAVGGYQPQHF
NA,TRBV6-2/TRBV6-3,NA,TRBJ1-1,TGTGCCAGCAGTTACTCAGTCTATGACAGTATAAACACTGAAGCTTTCTTT,CASSYSVYDSINTEAFF
NA,TRBV7-6,TRBD1,TRBJ2-3,TGTGCCAGCAGCTTCCCGGACAGGGGATACACAGATACGCAGTATTTT,CASSFPDRGYTDTQYF
NA,TRBV19,TRBD1,TRBJ1-4,TGTGCCAGCCGGGACAGGGGGTCGACTAATGAAAAACTGTTTTTT,CASRDRGSTNEKLFF
NA,TRBV5-1,NA,TRBJ2-2,TGCGCCAGCAGCTTCGAAGCGAGTCCCGACACCGGGGAGCTGTTTTTT,CASSFEASPDTGELFF
once,TRBV19,NA,TRBJ1-4,TGTGCCAGTAGCACACAAAGGGGCAGGGGAGATGAAAAACTGTTTTTT,CASSTQRGRGDEKLFF
NA,TRBV5-4,NA,TRBJ2-6,TGTGCCAGCAGCGGTGCAGGCGCTGGGGCCAACGTCCTGACTTTC,CASSGAGAGANVLTF
once,TRBV5-4,TRBD1,TRBJ1-1,TGTGCCAGCAGCAGTTTAGACAGGGGGCTAGGGACTGAAGCTTTCTTT,CASSSLDRGLGTEAFF
few,TRBV7-9,NA,TRBJ2-7,TGTGCCAGCAGCTCGAAGAGCGGTTTAGGTTTC,CASSSKSGLGF
NA,TRBV2,NA,TRBJ2-2,NA,CASSILGTGTGELFF
NA,TRBV12-5,TRBD2,TRBJ2-1,TGTGCTAGTGGACTAGCGGGAGGGAGTGAGCAGTTCTTC,CASGLAGGSEQFF
NA,TRBV5-4,NA,TRBJ2-6,TGTGCCAGCAGCCGGAGCTCTGGGGCCAACGTCCTGACTTTC,CASSRSSGANVLTF
NA,TRBV2,TRBD1,TRBJ2-7,TGTGCCAGCACTGGGACAGGGGGTAATCGGTACGAGCAGTACTTC,CASTGTGGNRYEQYF
NA,TRBV9,TRBD2,TRBJ2-1,TGTGCCAGCAGCCCCAGAGGGGACGGGAGGGTAAACGGTGAGCAGTTCTTC,CASSPRGDGRVNGEQFF
NA,TRBV19,NA,TRBJ2-7,TGTGCCAGTAGCCCAGACAGGTACGAGCAGTACTTC,CASSPDRYEQYF
NA,TRBV20-1,NA,TRBJ1-5,TGCAGTGCTAGTGGTTACGATTTTACGGCGTCAGGGCCCCAGCATTTT,CSASGYDFTASGPQHF
NA,TRBV11-2,TRBD1,TRBJ2-7,TGTGCCAGCAGCTTAGGACAGGGATACTACGAGCAGTACTTC,CASSLGQGYYEQYF
once,TRBV15,NA,TRBJ1-4,TGTGCCACCGGACAGAGACTTGCAACTAATGAAAAACTGTTTTTT,CATGQRLATNEKLFF
NA,TRBV30,NA,TRBJ1-2,TGTGCCTGGAGTGTACGGGGGGGGTATGGCTACACCTTC,CAWSVRGGYGYTF
NA,TRBV7-9,TRBD2,TRBJ2-1,TGTGCCAGCAGCTTAGCCTGGGGACTAGCGGGAGTGTGGAATGAGCAGTTCTTC,CASSLAWGLAGVWNEQFF
once,TRBV29-1,NA,TRBJ2-3,TGCAGCGTTGAAGCTAGCAGGACAGATACGCAGTATTTT,CSVEASRTDTQYF
NA,TRBV10-1,TRBD1,TRBJ2-7,TGCGCCAGCAGTGAGTCGTTACAGGGGTACCCCTACGAGCAGTACTTC,CASSESLQGYPYEQYF
NA,TRBV20-1,TRBD2,TRBJ2-3,TGCAGTGCTAGTGGAGGGACTAGCGGGGGAGCCACAGATACGCAGTATTTT,CSASGGTSGGATDTQYF
NA,TRBV20-1,NA,TRBJ2-1,TGCAGTGCTAGCCGGGAACTTGAGCAGTTCTTC,CSASRELEQFF
NA,TRBV7-6,NA,TRBJ2-7,TGTGCCAGCAGCTTAGCCCAGGGTCCCTACGAGCAGTACTTC,CASSLAQGPYEQYF
NA,TRBV18,TRBD2,TRBJ2-7,TGTGCCAGCTCACCAGGGGAGGGGAATTACGAGCAGTACTTC,CASSPGEGNYEQYF
once,TRBV7-2,TRBD1,TRBJ1-1,TGTGCCAGCAGCCAGGGACAGGTGAGAGAAGCTTTCTTT,CASSQGQVREAFF
NA,TRBV5-1,TRBD1,TRBJ2-7,TGCGCCAGCAGCCTCCAGGGGGCGCAGGACGAGCAGTACTTC,CASSLQGAQDEQYF
NA,TRBV28,TRBD1,TRBJ1-4,TGTGCCAGCACCCACAGAAGGGACAGGGGCGCCCTTAGGGAAAAACTGTTTTTT,CASTHRRDRGALREKLFF
NA,TRBV6-5,TRBD1,TRBJ2-1,TGTGCCAGCAAGGGACAGGTATACAATGAGCAGTTCTTC,CASKGQVYNEQFF
NA,TRBV7-2,NA,TRBJ1-3,TGTGCCAGCAGCTTCCACGGGGGTAAAAACACCATATATTTT,CASSFHGGKNTIYF
NA,TRBV7-2,NA,TRBJ1-4,TGTGCCAGCAGCTTACTCGCGGCTGAAAAACTGTTTTTT,CASSLLAAEKLFF
few,TRBV19,NA,TRBJ2-7,TGTGCCAGTAGTATATCGTCGGGGTCCGACTCCTACGAGCAGTACTTC,CASSISSGSDSYEQYF
NA,TRBV5-1,TRBD2,TRBJ2-3,TGCGCCAGCAGCGCGGCGACTAGCGGCCATAACACAGATACGCAGTATTTT,CASSAATSGHNTDTQYF
NA,TRBV24-1,TRBD2,TRBJ2-1,TGTGCCACCAGTGATTTTTCGGTAGGGCGGGAGCGCTACAATGAGCAGTTCTTC,CATSDFSVGRERYNEQFF
NA,TRBV11-1,TRBD2,TRBJ2-5,TGTGCCAGCCGACGGGGAGCGGGGGGCCAAGAGACCCAGTACTTC,CASRRGAGGQETQYF
few,TRBV14,TRBD1,TRBJ1-5,TGTGCCAGCAGCCCTCGGACAGGCCTCACAGGTCAGCCCCAGCATTTT,CASSPRTGLTGQPQHF
NA,TRBV29-1,TRBD1,TRBJ1-6,TGCAGCGCCGGGACAGACAATTCACCCCTCCACTTT,CSAGTDNSPLHF
NA,TRBV11-3,TRBD2,TRBJ2-1,TGTGCCAGCAGCTTAGATCGAGGCGGCGGGGGCTCCTACAATGAGCAGTTCTTC,CASSLDRGGGGSYNEQFF
NA,TRBV4-3,TRBD1,TRBJ1-5,TGCGCCAGCAGCCAGGACAGGGGCCAGCCCCAGCATTTT,CASSQDRGQPQHF
NA,TRBV4-1,NA,TRBJ2-2,TGCGCCAGCAGCCCCTACAGAACCACGAACACCGGGGAGCTGTTTTTT,CASSPYRTTNTGELFF
NA,TRBV5-1,TRBD1,TRBJ2-1,TGCGCCAGCAGCTTGGGACAGGGGGATTTCAATGAGCAGTTCTTC,CASSLGQGDFNEQFF
NA,TRBV6-2/TRBV6-3,NA,TRBJ1-5,TGTGCCAGCAGTTACTATGAGAATCAGCCCCAGCATTTT,CASSYYENQPQHF
NA,TRBV2,TRBD1,TRBJ1-2,TGTGCCAGCAGTGGGGACAGCTATGGCTACACCTTC,CASSGDSYGYTF
NA,TRBV2,NA,TRBJ2-1,TGTGCCAGACAAATGAATGAGCAGTTCTTC,CARQMNEQFF
NA,TRBV11-1,NA,TRBJ2-3,TGTGCCAGCAGCCAGCAGGTGACAGCCGCAGATACGCAGTATTTT,CASSQQVTAADTQYF
NA,TRBV5-5,NA,TRBJ1-3,TGTGCCAGCAGCTTAGGAGAAAACTCTGGAAACACCATATATTTT,CASSLGENSGNTIYF
NA,TRBV18,TRBD1,TRBJ1-2,TGTGCCAGCTCATCGCAAACGTATGGCAGGGGGCGCAGTAGTAATGGCTACACCTTC,CASSSQTYGRGRSSNGYTF
NA,TRBV27,NA,TRBJ1-3,TGTGCCAGCAGTTCAATCGACTCAAGCTCTGGAAACACCATATATTTT,CASSSIDSSSGNTIYF
once,TRBV7-2,NA,TRBJ1-6,TGTGCCAGCAGCTTAAGGGGGAATATGGGTTCACCCCTCCACTTT,CASSLRGNMGSPLHF
NA,TRBV15,NA,TRBJ2-7,TGTGCCACCAGCAGAGACCAGGGTGCGTCCGAGCAGTACTTC,CATSRDQGASEQYF